The source of this T cell receptor (beta chain) is a study of CD8+CD57+ T cells in acquired aplastic anemia. The overall study: Sorted CD4+ and CD8+ cells yielded DNA averaging about 3.2 ug. Study-wide findings and caveats: In common between the patients and the controls were around 29 CD8+ CDR3 sequences.

Sequenced patients had shown CD8+CD57+ cell expansion by flow cytometry. Among the patients, none had received any therapy at the time of blood sampling. The CDR3 runs to 14 residues. V lost 0 bases and J lost 12, with 17 bases in between. Germline V gives CDR1 SGDLS, CDR2 YYNGEE. TCR beta VDJ and CDR3 profiles were obtained from a genomic DNA template. TCRdb re-called the reads with MiXCR, one entry per CDR3 protein. This sample has 200,000 to 300,000 distinct CDR3 sequences, with less than 85% found just once. In regard to this clonotype: Its target is not known.

The chain recombines TRBV9 with TRBJ2-3; TRBD2 might be the D (6 bases). The sample comprised sorted CD4+, CD8+, or CD8+CD57+ T cells (not recorded which) from PBMCs. The receptor was isolated from a human donor with aplastic anemia. DNA of the CDR3: TGTGCCAGCAGCGTAGGGGGAGGTCCCACAACTCAGTATTTT. Translating gives CASSVGGGPTTQYF. Filled out from reference TRBV9 and TRBJ2-3, the complete variable domain reads DSGVTQTPKHLITATGQRVTLRCSPRSGDLSVYWYQQSLDQGLQFLIQYYNGEERAKGNILERFSAQQFPDLHSELNLSSLELGDSALYFCASSVGGGPTTQYFGPGTRLTVL.